The clone carrying this T cell receptor (beta chain) was seen at least ten times. The antigen remains unidentified. Per the germline V gene, CDR1 is SGHDT and CDR2 is YYEEEE. The CDR3 is 19 residues long. The trim removed 1 base at V and 7 bases at J, leaving 17 bases unmatched. The authors deemed Graves' hyperthyroidism stable absent ophthalmopathy progression within 18 months. Uncontrolled infections, other autoimmune diseases, pregnancy or lactation led to exclusion of patients. The source of the sample is a study of T cells in Graves' hyperthyroidism and ophthalmopathy. Study-wide results and limits: Among thyroid clonotypes expanded above 0.001, most also appeared in blood. Ophthalmopathy was separated from stable hyperthyroidism by a 13 V-J model.

It was RNA transcripts that yielded the amplified TCR beta CDR3 regions. TCR CDR3 underwent first-round RT-PCR with the HTBI primer set. TCRdb redid the calling of the multiplex PCR reads with MiXCR, one entry per CDR3 protein. This sample has some 460,000 distinct CDR3 sequences, with 15% to 18% found just once. The material sequenced was blood. The J gene is TRBJ2-1, the V gene TRBV5-6; 10 bases line up with TRBD2. The receptor was isolated from a woman under 30 with Graves' hyperthyroidism. As DNA, the CDR3 is TGTGCCAGCAGCTTGCGGGCCAGCGGGAGGGCCATCCTACAAAATGAGCAGTTCTTC. As protein: CASSLRASGRAILQNEQFF.